The T cell receptor beta chain under discussion was sequenced for a study of CD8 T cells in ankylosing spondylitis. Whole-study results and caveats: Some motif variants were previously reported in reactive arthritis synovial fluid and blood. It appeared that ankylosing spondylitis blood was characterized by a TCR beta motif of fewer than 10 highly homologous variants.

TCRdb re-analysed the 5' RACE reads in MiXCR, keeping a single row per CDR3 protein. The table lists around 490,000 distinct CDR3 sequences, 5.3% of them singletons. Germline-derived CDR1 and CDR2 are SGHDT and YYEEEE. There are 14 residues in the CDR3. The V and J ends lost 4 bases and 6 bases respectively, with 14 bases between them. This clonotype occurred many times. Its antigen is undetermined. The TCR sequence derives from a male donor with ankylosing spondylitis. Sequenced: blood, either unsorted or a sorted T cell fraction (not recorded which). The J gene is TRBJ2-4, the V gene TRBV5-6; TRBD1 or TRBD2 may be the D gene (5 bases each). The CDR3 here is CASSLRDGGNIQYF. CDR3 nucleotide sequence: TGTGCCAGCAGCCTCCGGGACGGAGGAAACATTCAGTACTTC. The whole variable domain, filled in from reference TRBV5-6 and TRBJ2-4, reads DAGVTQSPTHLIKTRGQQVTLRCSPKSGHDTVSWYQQALGQGPQFIFQYYEEEERQRGNFPDRFSGHQFPNYSSELNVNALLLGDSALYLCASSLRDGGNIQYFGAGTRLSVL.